A single T cell receptor (beta chain) is shown here with its context. Its antigen is currently unknown. This sample stems from a study of cytotoxic CD8 clonotypes in ibrutinib-treated CLL. Study information: The taking of response samples occurred after a median around 11 months of treatment, with a range of 6 to 36.

Study-wide findings and caveats: Once treatment began, public clonotypes, which were uncommon, contracted or stayed stable. Exceeding age-matched healthy donors, baseline clonality also tracked the counts of circulating CD8+ T cells.

The repertoire was sequenced with immunoSEQ multiplex PCR; TCRdb's copy has only in-frame clones and lacks some. The data hold some 300,000 clones, with almost 80% observed a single time. CDR3 length equals 16 residues. V lost 6 bases, J lost 8 bases, and 23 bases lay in between. The germline V gene encodes CDR1 MNHNY and CDR2 SVGAGI (reference sequence). TCR beta libraries used around 2 micrograms of genomic DNA from cryopreserved PBMCs. V and J are TRBV6-6 and TRBJ2-1; either TRBD1 or TRBD2 may fit D (6 bases each). This clonotype was obtained from a human donor with chronic lymphocytic leukemia. The input for sequencing was PBMCs, taken before ibrutinib treatment. The CDR3 spells CASRNRRGTRFYEQFF. In nucleotides, the CDR3 is TGTGCCAGCAGAAACCGACGGGGGACAAGATTTTATGAGCAGTTCTTC.